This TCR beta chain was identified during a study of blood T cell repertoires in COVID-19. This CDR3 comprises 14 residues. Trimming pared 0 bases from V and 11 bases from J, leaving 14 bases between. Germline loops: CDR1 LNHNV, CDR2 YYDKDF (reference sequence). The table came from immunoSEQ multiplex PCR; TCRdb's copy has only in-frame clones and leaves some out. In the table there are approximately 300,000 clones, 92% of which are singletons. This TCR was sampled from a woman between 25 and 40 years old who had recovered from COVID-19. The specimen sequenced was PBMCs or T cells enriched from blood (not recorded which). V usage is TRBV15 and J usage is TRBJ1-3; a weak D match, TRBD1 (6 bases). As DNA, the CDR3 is TGTGCCACCAGCAGAGACCCACAGGGTAGTGCCATATATTTT. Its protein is CATSRDPQGSAIYF.